The text below deals with one T cell receptor (beta chain). This entry is derived from a study of blood T cell repertoires in COVID-19. TCRdb's copy holds only in-frame clones and misses some; the assay was immunoSEQ multiplex PCR. The top ten clones hold 1.2% of a sample with about 64,000 clones, about 86% of them seen once. CDR3 length equals 12 residues. V dropped 3 bases and J dropped 9 bases, with 12 bases sitting between them. Germline V gene data show CDR1 as KGHSH and CDR2 as LQKENI. The gene calls are TRBV18 and TRBJ2-7; D possibly corresponds to TRBD2 (5 bases). Sequencing used peripheral blood. The sequence derives from a man aged 35-49 years with acute or convalescent COVID-19. This CDR3 is CASSPDSLGQYF. The CDR3 nucleotides are TGTGCCAGCTCACCGGACTCCTTGGGGCAGTACTTC. The full variable domain, its missing parts supplied by reference TRBV18 and TRBJ2-7, is NAGVMQNPRHLVRRRGQEARLRCSPMKGHSHVYWYRQLPEEGLKFMVYLQKENIIDESGMPKERFSAEFPKEGPSILRIQQVVRGDSAAYFCASSPDSLGQYFGPGTRLTVT.